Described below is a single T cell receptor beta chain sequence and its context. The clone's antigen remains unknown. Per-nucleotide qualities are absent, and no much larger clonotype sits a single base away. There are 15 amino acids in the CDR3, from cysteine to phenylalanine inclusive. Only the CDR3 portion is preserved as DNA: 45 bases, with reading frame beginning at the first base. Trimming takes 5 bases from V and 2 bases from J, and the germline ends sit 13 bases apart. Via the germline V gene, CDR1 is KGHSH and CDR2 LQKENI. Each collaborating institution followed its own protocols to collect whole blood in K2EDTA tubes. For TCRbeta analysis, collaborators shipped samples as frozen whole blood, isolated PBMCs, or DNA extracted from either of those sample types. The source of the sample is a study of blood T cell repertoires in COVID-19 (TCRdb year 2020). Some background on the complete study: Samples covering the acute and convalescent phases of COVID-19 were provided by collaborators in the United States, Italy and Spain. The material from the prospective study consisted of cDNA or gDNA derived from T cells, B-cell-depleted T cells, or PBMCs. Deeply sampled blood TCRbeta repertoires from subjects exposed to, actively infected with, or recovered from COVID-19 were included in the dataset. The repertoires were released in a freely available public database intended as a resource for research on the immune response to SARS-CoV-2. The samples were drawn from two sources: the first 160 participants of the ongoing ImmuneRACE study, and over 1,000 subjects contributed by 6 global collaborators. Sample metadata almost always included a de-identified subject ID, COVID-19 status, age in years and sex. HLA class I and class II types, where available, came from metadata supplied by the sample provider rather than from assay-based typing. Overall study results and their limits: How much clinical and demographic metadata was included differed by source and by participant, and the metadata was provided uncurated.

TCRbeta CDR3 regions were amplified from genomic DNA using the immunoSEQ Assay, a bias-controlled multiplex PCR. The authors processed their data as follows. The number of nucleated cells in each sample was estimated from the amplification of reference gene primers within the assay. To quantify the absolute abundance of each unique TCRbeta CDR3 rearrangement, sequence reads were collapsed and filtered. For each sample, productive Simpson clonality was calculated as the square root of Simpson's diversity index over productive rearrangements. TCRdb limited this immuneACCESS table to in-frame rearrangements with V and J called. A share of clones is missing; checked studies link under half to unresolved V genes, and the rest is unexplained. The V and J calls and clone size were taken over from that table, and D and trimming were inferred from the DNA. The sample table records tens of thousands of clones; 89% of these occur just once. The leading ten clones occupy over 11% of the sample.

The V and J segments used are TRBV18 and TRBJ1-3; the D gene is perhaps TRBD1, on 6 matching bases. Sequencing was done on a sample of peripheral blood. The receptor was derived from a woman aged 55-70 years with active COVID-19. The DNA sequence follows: TGTGCCAGCTCATTGGGACACCTAACTGGAAACACCATATATTTT. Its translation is CASSLGHLTGNTIYF.